This T cell receptor (beta chain) was profiled in a study of Graves' ophthalmopathy and Graves' hyperthyroidism. This CDR3 is built from 15 residues. The V end lost 6 bases, the J end lost 1 base, and 14 bases lay between the germline ends. Germline-derived CDR1 and CDR2 are MGHDK and SYGVNS. RNA transcripts served as template for amplifying TCR beta CDR3 sequences. A first-round RT-PCR used HTBI primers, followed by a second-round multiplex PCR. Using its own MiXCR run on the multiplex PCR reads, TCRdb lists one record per CDR3 protein. Found here are over a million distinct CDR3 sequences, less than 45% of them singletons; the top ten hold roughly 10%.

This receptor was identified in an adult man with Graves' hyperthyroidism. Sequences were obtained from peripheral blood or thyroid tissue (not recorded which). The genes are TRBV25-1 and TRBJ2-3; a possible D gene is TRBD1 (6 bases). CDR3 in amino acids: CASSPGDGGTDTQYF. The DNA for the CDR3 is TGTGCCAGCAGCCCAGGGGACGGGGGCACAGATACGCAGTATTTT.